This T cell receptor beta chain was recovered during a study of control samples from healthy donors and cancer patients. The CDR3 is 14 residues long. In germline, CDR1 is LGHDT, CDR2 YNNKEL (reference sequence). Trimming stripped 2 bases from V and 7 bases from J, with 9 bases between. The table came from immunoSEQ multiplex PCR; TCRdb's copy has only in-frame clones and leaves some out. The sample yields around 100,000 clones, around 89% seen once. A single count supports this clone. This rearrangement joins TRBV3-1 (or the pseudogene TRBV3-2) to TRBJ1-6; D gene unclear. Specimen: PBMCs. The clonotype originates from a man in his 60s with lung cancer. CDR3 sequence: CASSQMRWNSPLHF. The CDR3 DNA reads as TGTGCCAGCAGCCAAATGAGGTGGAATTCACCCCTCCACTTT.